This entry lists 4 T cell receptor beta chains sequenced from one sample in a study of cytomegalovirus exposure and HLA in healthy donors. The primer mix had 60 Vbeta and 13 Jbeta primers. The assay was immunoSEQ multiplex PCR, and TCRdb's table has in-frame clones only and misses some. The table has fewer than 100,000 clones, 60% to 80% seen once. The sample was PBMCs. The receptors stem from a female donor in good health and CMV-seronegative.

CDR3 sequence reads: CASSLPQWNTEAFF. The CDR3 nucleotides read TGTGCCAGCAGTTTACCCCAGTGGAACACTGAAGCTTTCTTT. The J gene is TRBJ1-1, the V gene TRBV28; D uncertain. The V end lost 2 bases, the J end lost 1 base, and 8 bases lay between the germline ends. The germline CDR1 and CDR2 sequences are MDHEN and SYDVKM. The CDR3 covers 14 residues. Using reference TRBV28 and TRBJ1-1 for the parts outside the CDR3, the full variable domain is DVKVTQSSRYLVKRTGEKVFLECVQDMDHENMFWYRQDPGLGLRLIYFSYDVKMKEKGDIPEGYSVSREKKERFSLILESASTNQTSMYLCASSLPQWNTEAFFGQGTRLTVV.

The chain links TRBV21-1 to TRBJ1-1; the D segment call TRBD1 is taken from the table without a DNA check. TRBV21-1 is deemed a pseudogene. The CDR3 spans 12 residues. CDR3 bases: TGTGCCAGCAGCAGGGGACAGGGTGAAGCTTTCTTT. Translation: CASSRGQGEAFF.

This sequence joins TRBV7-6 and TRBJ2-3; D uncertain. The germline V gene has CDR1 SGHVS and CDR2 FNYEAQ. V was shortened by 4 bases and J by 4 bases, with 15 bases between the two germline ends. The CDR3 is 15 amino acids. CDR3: CASSYNRNAADTQYF. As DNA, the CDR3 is TGTGCCAGCAGCTACAATCGGAATGCGGCAGATACGCAGTATTTT.

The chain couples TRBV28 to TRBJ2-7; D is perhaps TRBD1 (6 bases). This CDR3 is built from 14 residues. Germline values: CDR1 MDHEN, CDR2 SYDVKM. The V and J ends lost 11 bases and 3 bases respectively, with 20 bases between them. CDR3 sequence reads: CADLTWDKNYEQYF. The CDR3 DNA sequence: TGTGCCGACCTGACCTGGGACAAGAACTACGAGCAGTACTTC.